This T cell receptor beta chain was recorded in a study of blood T cell repertoires in COVID-19. Those enrolled, adults aged roughly 18 to 90 years, came from around 24 US areas. Recovered participants had two consecutive negative NP/OP PCR tests, healthcare professional clearance, or symptom resolution. The length of the CDR3 is 15 residues. Trimming pared 4 bases from V and 5 bases from J, leaving 14 bases between. In germline, CDR1 is SEHNR, CDR2 FQNEAQ (reference sequence). In the authors' methods: Amplifying reference gene primers gave estimates of nucleated cell counts. Profiling relied on immunoSEQ multiplex PCR, and the TCRdb table lists in-frame clones only, not all of them. That table furnishes V, J and clone size, whereas the DNA furnished D and trimming. The table shows about 320,000 clones, with 80% to 90% occurring only once.

The origin of this receptor is a man younger than 45 who had recovered from COVID-19. Sequenced: PBMCs or T cells enriched from blood (not recorded which). This chain links TRBV7-9 with TRBJ1-4, with D hard to call. CDR3 sequence: CASSSQDILNEKLFF. The DNA for the CDR3 is TGTGCCAGCAGCTCCCAGGATATATTAAATGAAAAACTGTTTTTT.